The source of this T cell receptor (beta chain) is a study of shared clonotypes between healthy human individuals. Turning to the study itself: Serving as donors were two women and a few men, whose ages spanned 18 to 49. Notes on the study in general: Clonotypes shared by all four donors outscored non-shared clonotypes in generation probability.

The donor cohort consisted entirely of Caucasian adults residing in Nashville, Tennessee. In regard to this clone: Its target is not known.

Genomic DNA belonging to each subset was distributed in equal measure over several immunoSEQ plates. Only in-frame clones appear in the TCRdb table, and some are missing; sequencing was by immunoSEQ multiplex PCR. The repertoire holds about 1.1 million clones, with 78% as singletons. Germline CDR1 and CDR2: SGHDT and YYEEEE. V shed 5 bases, J shed 7 bases, and the junction held 10 bases outside the gene matches. The CDR3 runs to 15 residues. The sample comprised memory CD4+ T cells from PBMCs. Subset described: CD45RA-negative fraction. The receptor was derived from a man aged 18 to 29 in good health. Some clones in this sample may be carry-over from other donors' samples. The V call is TRBV5-6, the J call TRBJ2-7; 12 bases align to TRBD1. The CDR3 reads CASSYRDRGLREQYF. The CDR3 DNA reads TGTGCCAGCAGTTACCGGGACAGGGGGCTGAGGGAGCAGTACTTC.